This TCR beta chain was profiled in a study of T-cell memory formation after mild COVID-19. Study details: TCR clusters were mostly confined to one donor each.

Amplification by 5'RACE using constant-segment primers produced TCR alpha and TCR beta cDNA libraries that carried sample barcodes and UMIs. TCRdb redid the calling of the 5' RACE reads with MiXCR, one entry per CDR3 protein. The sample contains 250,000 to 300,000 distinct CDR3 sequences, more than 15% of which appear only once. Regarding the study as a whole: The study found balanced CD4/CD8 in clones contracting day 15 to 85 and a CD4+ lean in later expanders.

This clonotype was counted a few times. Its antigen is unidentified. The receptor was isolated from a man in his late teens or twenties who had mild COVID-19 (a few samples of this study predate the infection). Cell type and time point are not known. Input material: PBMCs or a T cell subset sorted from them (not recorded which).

The CDR3 DNA follows: TGTGCCAGCAGCTCAACACAGGGGTACACTGAAGCTTTCTTT. Amino acids: CASSSTQGYTEAFF. The chain is built from TRBV7-6 and TRBJ1-1, with 7 bases matching TRBD1. Germline trimming cut 4 bases from V and 3 bases from J; bases unmatched to any gene: 5. Germline V gene sequence: CDR1 SGHVS, CDR2 FNYEAQ. This CDR3 region has 14 residues.